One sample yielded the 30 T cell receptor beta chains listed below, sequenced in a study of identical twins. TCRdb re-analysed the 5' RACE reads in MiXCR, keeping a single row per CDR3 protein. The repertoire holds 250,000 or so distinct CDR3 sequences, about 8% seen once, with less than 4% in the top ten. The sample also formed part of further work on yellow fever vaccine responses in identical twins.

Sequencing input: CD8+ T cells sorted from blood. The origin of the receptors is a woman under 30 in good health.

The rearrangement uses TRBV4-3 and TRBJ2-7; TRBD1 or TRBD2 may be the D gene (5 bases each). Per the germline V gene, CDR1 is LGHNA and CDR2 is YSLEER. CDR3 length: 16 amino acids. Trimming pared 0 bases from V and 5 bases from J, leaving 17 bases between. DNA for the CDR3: TGCGCCAGCAGCCAAGATACTCGGGTGGGGCGGGACGAGCAGTACTTC. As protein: CASSQDTRVGRDEQYF.

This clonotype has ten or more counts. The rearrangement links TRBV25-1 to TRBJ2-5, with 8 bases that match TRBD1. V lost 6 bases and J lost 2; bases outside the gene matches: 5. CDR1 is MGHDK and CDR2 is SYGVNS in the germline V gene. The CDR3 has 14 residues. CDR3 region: CASRATGEQETQYF. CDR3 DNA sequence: TGTGCCAGCAGGGCGACAGGGGAACAAGAGACCCAGTACTTC.

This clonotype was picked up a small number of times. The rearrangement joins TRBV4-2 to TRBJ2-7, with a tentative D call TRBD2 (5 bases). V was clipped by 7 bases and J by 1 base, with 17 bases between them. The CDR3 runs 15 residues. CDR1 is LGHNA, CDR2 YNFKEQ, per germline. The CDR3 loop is CASTEEAGFSYEQYF. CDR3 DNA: TGTGCCAGCACCGAAGAGGCGGGTTTTTCCTACGAGCAGTACTTC.

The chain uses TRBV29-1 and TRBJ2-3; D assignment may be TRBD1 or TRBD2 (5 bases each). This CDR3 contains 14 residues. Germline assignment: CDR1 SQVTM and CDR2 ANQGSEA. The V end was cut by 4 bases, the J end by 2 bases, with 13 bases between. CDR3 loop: CSVAGRVDTDTQYF. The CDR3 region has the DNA TGCAGCGTTGCAGGGAGAGTAGACACAGATACGCAGTATTTT.

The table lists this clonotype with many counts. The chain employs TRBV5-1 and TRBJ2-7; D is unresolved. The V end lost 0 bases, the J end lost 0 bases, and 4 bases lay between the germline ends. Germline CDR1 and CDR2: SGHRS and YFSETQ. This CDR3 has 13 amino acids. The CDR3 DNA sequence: TGCGCCAGCAGCTTGGCAGCCTCCTACGAGCAGTACTTC. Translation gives CASSLAASYEQYF.

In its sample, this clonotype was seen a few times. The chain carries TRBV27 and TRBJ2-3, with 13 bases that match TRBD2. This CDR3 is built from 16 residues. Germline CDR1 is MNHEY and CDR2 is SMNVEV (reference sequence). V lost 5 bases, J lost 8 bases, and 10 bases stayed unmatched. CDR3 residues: CASSQGLAGSFATQYF. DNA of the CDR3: TGTGCCAGCAGTCAGGGACTAGCGGGATCGTTTGCTACGCAGTATTTT.

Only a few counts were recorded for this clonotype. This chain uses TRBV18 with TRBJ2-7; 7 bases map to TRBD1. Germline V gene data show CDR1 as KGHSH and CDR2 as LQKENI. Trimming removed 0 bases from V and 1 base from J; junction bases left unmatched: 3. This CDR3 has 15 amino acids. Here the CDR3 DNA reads TGTGCCAGCTCACCACCGACAGGGTGGTCCTACGAGCAGTACTTC. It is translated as CASSPPTGWSYEQYF.

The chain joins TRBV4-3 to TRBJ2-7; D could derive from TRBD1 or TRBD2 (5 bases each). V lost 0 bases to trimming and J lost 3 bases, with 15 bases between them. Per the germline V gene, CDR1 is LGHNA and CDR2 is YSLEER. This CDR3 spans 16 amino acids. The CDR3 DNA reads TGCGCCAGCAGCCAAGACAGGGACCGGGTGAACTACGAGCAGTACTTC. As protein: CASSQDRDRVNYEQYF.

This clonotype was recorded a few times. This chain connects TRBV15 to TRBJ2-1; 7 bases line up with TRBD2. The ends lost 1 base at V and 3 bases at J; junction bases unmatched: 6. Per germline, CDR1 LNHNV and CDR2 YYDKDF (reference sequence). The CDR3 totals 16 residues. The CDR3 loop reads CATSRVEGLLYNEQFF. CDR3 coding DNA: TGTGCCACCAGCAGAGTGGAGGGACTACTCTACAATGAGCAGTTCTTC.

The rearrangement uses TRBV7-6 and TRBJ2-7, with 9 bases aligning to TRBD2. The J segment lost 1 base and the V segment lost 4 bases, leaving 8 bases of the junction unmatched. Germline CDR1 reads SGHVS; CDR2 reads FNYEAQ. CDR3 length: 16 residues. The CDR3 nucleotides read TGTGCCAGCAGCTCTCCAAAAGCGGGGGGTTCCTACGAGCAGTACTTC. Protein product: CASSSPKAGGSYEQYF.

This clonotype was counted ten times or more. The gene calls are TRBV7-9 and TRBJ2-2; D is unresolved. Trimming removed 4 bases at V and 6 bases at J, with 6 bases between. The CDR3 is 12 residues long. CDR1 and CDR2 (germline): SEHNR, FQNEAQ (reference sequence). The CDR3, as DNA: TGTGCCAGCAGCTACCTTTCCGGGGAGCTGTTTTTT. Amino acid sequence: CASSYLSGELFF.

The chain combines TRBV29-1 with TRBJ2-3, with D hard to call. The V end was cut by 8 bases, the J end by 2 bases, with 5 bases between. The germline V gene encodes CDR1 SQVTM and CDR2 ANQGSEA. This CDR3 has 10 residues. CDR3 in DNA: TGCAGCACGGTCACAGATACGCAGTATTTT. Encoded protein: CSTVTDTQYF.

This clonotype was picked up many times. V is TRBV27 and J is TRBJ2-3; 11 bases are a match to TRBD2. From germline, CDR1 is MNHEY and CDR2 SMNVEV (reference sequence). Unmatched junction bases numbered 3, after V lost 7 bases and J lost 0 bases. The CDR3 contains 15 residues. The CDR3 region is CASKRTSGSTDTQYF. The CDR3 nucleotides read TGTGCCAGCAAGAGGACTAGCGGGAGCACAGATACGCAGTATTTT.

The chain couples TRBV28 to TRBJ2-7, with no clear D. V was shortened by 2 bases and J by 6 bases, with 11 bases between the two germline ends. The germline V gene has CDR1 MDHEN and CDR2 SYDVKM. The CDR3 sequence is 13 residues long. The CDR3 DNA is TGTGCCAGCAGTTTAAGGGCCTCGATCGAGCAGTACTTC. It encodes CASSLRASIEQYF.

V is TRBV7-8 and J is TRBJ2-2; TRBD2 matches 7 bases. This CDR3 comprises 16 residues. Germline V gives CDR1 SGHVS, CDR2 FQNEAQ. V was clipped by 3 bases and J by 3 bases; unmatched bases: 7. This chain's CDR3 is CASSFLGGPYTGELFF. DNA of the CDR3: TGTGCCAGCAGCTTTTTGGGAGGGCCTTACACCGGGGAGCTGTTTTTT.

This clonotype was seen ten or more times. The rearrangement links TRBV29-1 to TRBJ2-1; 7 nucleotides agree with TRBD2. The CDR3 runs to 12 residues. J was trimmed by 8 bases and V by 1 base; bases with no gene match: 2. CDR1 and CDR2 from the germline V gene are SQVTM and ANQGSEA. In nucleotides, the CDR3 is TGCAGCGTTGAAGGTGGGAGGGATGAGCAGTTCTTC. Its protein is CSVEGGRDEQFF.

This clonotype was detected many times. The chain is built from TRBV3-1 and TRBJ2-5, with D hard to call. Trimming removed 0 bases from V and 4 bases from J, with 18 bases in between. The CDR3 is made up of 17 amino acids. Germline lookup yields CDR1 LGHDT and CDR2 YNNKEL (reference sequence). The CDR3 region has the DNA TGTGCCAGCAGCCAAGACCCTTTGTCGCAGGTTGGAGAGACCCAGTACTTC. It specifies CASSQDPLSQVGETQYF.

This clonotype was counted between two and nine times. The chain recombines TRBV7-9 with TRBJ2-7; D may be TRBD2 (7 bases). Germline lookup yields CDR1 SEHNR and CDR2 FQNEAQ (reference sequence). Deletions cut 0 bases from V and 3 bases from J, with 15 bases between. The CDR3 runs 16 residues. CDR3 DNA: TGTGCCAGCAGCTTAGCGAGGGGGGGCAGAATCTACGAGCAGTACTTC. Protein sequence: CASSLARGGRIYEQYF.

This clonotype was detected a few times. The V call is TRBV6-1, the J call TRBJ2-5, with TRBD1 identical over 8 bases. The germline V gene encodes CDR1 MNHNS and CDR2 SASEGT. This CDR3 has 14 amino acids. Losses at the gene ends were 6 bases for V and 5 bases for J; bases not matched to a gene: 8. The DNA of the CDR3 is TGTGCCAGCAGCCTTGGACAGGGCATGGAGACCCAGTACTTC. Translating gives CASSLGQGMETQYF.

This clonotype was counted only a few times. The CDR3 sequence: CSVEDPHLTGNQETQYF. Written as DNA, the CDR3 is TGCAGCGTTGAAGATCCCCACCTGACAGGGAATCAAGAGACCCAGTACTTC. This chain uses TRBV29-1 with TRBJ2-5, with 7 nucleotides matching TRBD1. The trim removed 0 bases at V and 2 bases at J, leaving 12 bases unmatched. There are 17 residues in the CDR3. Germline V gene lookup returns CDR1 SQVTM and CDR2 ANQGSEA.

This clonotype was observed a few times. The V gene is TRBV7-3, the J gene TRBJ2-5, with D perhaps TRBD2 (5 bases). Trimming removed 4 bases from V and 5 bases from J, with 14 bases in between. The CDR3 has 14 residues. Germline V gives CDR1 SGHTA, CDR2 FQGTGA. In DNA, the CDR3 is TGTGCCAGCAGCTCCGGACTGGCCGGGGAGACCCAGTACTTC. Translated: CASSSGLAGETQYF. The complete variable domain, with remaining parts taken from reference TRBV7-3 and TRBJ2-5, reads GAGVSQTPSNKVTEKGKYVELRCDPISGHTALYWYRQSLGQGPEFLIYFQGTGAADDSGLPNDRFFAVRPEGSVSTLKIQRTERGDSAVYLCASSSGLAGETQYFGPGTRLLVL.

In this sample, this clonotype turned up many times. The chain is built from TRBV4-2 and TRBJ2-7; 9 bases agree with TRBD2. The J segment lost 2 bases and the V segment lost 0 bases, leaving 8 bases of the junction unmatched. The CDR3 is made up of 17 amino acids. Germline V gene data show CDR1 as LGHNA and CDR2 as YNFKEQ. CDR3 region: CASSQEEGAGGPYEQYF. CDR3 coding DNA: TGTGCCAGCAGCCAAGAAGAGGGAGCGGGAGGCCCCTACGAGCAGTACTTC.

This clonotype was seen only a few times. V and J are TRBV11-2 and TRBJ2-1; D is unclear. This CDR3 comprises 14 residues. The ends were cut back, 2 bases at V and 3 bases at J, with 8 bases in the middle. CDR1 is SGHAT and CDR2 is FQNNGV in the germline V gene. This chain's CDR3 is CASSLSAVYNEQFF. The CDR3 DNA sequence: TGTGCCAGCAGCTTATCGGCGGTCTACAATGAGCAGTTCTTC.

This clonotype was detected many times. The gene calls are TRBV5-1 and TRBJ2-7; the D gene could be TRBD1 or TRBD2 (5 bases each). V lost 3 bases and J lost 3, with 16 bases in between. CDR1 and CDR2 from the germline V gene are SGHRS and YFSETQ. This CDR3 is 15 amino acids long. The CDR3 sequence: CASSYVEGDGYEQYF. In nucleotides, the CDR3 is TGCGCCAGCAGCTATGTGGAAGGGGACGGCTACGAGCAGTACTTC. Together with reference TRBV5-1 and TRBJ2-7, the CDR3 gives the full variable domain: KAGVTQTPRYLIKTRGQQVTLSCSPISGHRSVSWYQQTPGQGLQFLFEYFSETQRNKGNFPGRFSGRQFSNSRSEMNVSTLELGDSALYLCASSYVEGDGYEQYFGPGTRLTVT.

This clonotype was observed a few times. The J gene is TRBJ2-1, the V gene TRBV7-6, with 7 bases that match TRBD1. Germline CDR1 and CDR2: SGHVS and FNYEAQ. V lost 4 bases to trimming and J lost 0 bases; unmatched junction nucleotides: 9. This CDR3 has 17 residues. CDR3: CASSSEQGTSSYNEQFF. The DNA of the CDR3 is TGTGCCAGCAGCTCGGAACAGGGGACGAGCTCCTACAATGAGCAGTTCTTC.

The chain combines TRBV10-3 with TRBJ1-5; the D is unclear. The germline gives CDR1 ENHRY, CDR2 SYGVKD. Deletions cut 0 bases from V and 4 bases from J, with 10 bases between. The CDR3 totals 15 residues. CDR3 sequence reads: CAISESLAPNQPQHF. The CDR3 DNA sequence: TGTGCCATCAGTGAGTCCTTAGCCCCGAATCAGCCCCAGCATTTT.

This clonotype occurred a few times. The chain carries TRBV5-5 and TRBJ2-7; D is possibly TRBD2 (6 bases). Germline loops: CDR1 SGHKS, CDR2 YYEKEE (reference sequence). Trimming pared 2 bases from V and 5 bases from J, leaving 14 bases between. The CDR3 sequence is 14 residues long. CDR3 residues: CASSFGGGDHEQYF. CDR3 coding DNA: TGTGCCAGCAGCTTCGGTGGAGGGGACCACGAGCAGTACTTC.

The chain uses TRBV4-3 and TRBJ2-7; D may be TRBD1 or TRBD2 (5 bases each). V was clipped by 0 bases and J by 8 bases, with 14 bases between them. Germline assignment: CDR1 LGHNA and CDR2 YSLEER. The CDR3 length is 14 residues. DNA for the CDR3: TGCGCCAGCAGCCAAGATCTAACCATGGGACAGCAGTACTTC. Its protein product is CASSQDLTMGQQYF.

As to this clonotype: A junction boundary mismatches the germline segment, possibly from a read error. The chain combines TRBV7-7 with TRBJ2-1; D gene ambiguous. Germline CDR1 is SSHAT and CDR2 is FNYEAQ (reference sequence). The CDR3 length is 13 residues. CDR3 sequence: CASSFRLGNEQLF. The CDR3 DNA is TGTGCTAGCAGCTTCCGATTGGGGAATGAGCAGCTCTTC.

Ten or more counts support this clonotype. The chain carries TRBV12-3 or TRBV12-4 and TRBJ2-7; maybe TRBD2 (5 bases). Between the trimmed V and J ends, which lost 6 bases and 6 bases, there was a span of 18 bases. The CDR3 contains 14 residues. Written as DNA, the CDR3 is TGTGCCAGCAGCCCTTCTGGAGGTAGAGGCGAGCAGTACTTC. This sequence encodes CASSPSGGRGEQYF.